Following are 24 T cell receptor beta chains from one sample sequenced in a study of T cell responses to AZD1222 COVID-19 vaccine. The repertoire was sequenced with immunoSEQ multiplex PCR; TCRdb's copy has only in-frame clones and lacks some. Of 140,000 or so clones in the sample, just under 95% are singletons; the top ten hold over 1.5%. Here the sequenced sample was peripheral blood, taken on day 0 of AZD1222 vaccination. The receptors come from an adult in good health.

V usage is TRBV9 and J usage is TRBJ2-2, with 11 positions matching TRBD2. Trimming at V came to 2 bases and at J to 5 bases, leaving 5 bases not matched to a gene. In germline, CDR1 is SGDLS, CDR2 YYNGEE. The CDR3 is made up of 16 amino acids. CDR3 DNA: TGTGCCAGCAGCGTGGGACTAGCGGCCTTTACCGGGGAGCTGTTTTTT. It is translated as CASSVGLAAFTGELFF.

The chain has TRBV5-1 and TRBJ2-2; possibly TRBD2 for D (6 bases). CDR3 length: 16 residues. V was pared by 4 bases and J by 10 bases, with 23 bases between. Germline CDR1 SGHRS, CDR2 YFSETQ. CDR3 nucleotides: TGCGCCAGCAGCCTCATGGGCGGAGGGTGGTCGATGGAGCTGTTTTTT. Its translation is CASSLMGGGWSMELFF.

The chain joins TRBV6-5 to TRBJ2-7, with 8 positions matching TRBD1. CDR1 and CDR2 (germline): MNHEY, SVGAGI. V lost 6 bases, J lost 3 bases, and 7 bases stayed unmatched. This CDR3 region has 14 residues. Here the CDR3 DNA reads TGTGCCAGCAGCCGCGCCGGACAGGGCTACGAGCAGTACTTC. It specifies CASSRAGQGYEQYF.

The chain uses TRBV2 and TRBJ1-2; D is ambiguous. Trimming took off 2 bases at V and 3 bases at J, with 13 bases between the two ends. The CDR3 has 15 residues. Germline CDR1 and CDR2: SNHLY and FYNNEI. The CDR3 protein is CASSEFEAPDYGYTF. In nucleotides, the CDR3 is TGTGCCAGCAGTGAATTTGAGGCACCCGACTATGGCTACACCTTC.

This chain links TRBV3-1 (or the pseudogene TRBV3-2) with TRBJ2-1; 15 nucleotides match TRBD2. The CDR3 is made up of 19 amino acids. V dropped 4 bases and J dropped 0; count of bases not matched to a gene: 7. Germline CDR1 LGHDT, CDR2 YNNKEL (reference sequence). CDR3 nucleotide sequence: TGTGCCAGCAGCCCCCGGACTAGCGGGAGGGGGGGCTCCTACAATGAGCAGTTCTTC. Translated: CASSPRTSGRGGSYNEQFF.

The V gene is TRBV27, the J gene TRBJ2-2; D unresolved. The CDR3 consists of 13 residues. V shed 2 bases and J shed 7 bases, with 8 bases lying between them. The V gene's germline CDR1 is MNHEY and CDR2 SMNVEV (reference sequence). Here the CDR3 reads CASSLTGIGELFF. CDR3 bases: TGTGCCAGCAGTTTAACCGGTATCGGGGAGCTGTTTTTT.

The rearrangement links TRBV24-1 to TRBJ2-5, with D possibly called TRBD1 or TRBD2 (6 bases each). CDR1 and CDR2 (germline): KGHDR, SFDVKD. The CDR3 is 15 amino acids. Trimming stripped 5 bases from V and 4 bases from J, with 16 bases between. The CDR3 spells CATSAGGRGGETQYF. CDR3 in DNA: TGTGCCACCAGTGCCGGAGGGAGAGGGGGAGAGACCCAGTACTTC.

This clone occurred a few times. The V gene is TRBV5-4, the J gene TRBJ2-1, with 14 bases that match TRBD2. In germline, CDR1 is SGHNT, CDR2 YYREEE (reference sequence). The CDR3 is made up of 15 amino acids. V gave up 4 bases and J gave up 9 bases; unmatched junction bases: 6. The CDR3 loop is CASSRLAGGLAEQFF. CDR3 sequence (DNA): TGTGCCAGCAGCCGACTAGCGGGAGGGCTAGCTGAGCAGTTCTTC.

The chain employs TRBV9 and TRBJ2-1, with TRBD2 matching 7 bases. The CDR3 is 16 residues long. CDR1 and CDR2 from the germline V gene are SGDLS and YYNGEE. The J segment lost 4 bases and the V segment lost 7 bases, leaving 14 bases of the junction unmatched. The CDR3 spells CASAYSIREVYNEQFF. The CDR3, as DNA: TGTGCCAGCGCCTATAGTATCCGGGAGGTATACAATGAGCAGTTCTTC.

This clone occurred many times. This rearrangement joins TRBV28 to TRBJ2-7; D is possibly TRBD2 (7 bases). V was trimmed by 8 bases and J by 4 bases, leaving 21 bases between them. Germline CDR1 is MDHEN and CDR2 is SYDVKM. The CDR3 consists of 15 residues. The CDR3 nucleotides are TGTGCCAGCGGGAGAGGGGGGGAAGCTGTTTACGAGCAGTACTTC. It specifies CASGRGGEAVYEQYF.

The chain recombines TRBV10-1 with TRBJ2-1; TRBD1 aligns across 9 bases. The germline gives CDR1 WNHNN, CDR2 SYGVQD (reference sequence). CDR3 size: 15 residues. V was pared by 6 bases and J by 6 bases, with 9 bases of the junction left unmatched. CDR3 amino acids: CASSPGQGSRNEQFF. DNA of the CDR3: TGCGCCAGCAGCCCGGGACAGGGATCCCGCAATGAGCAGTTCTTC.

V usage is TRBV24-1 and J usage is TRBJ2-1; D possibly corresponds to TRBD2 (6 bases). The V gene's germline CDR1 is KGHDR and CDR2 SFDVKD. V was trimmed by 5 bases and J by 5 bases, leaving 15 bases between them. The CDR3 is 15 amino acids. The chain's CDR3 is CATSAPRGTDNEQFF. DNA for the CDR3: TGTGCCACCAGTGCCCCCCGGGGGACTGACAATGAGCAGTTCTTC.

This clone was counted once. The V and J genes are TRBV5-6 and TRBJ1-2; D is perhaps TRBD1 (5 bases). CDR1 is SGHDT and CDR2 is YYEEEE in the germline V gene. This CDR3 has 14 amino acids. The V end lost 0 bases, the J end lost 4 bases, and 10 bases lay between the germline ends. CDR3 sequence: CASSLGRQTYGYTF. CDR3 bases: TGTGCCAGCAGCTTGGGCAGACAGACCTATGGCTACACCTTC.

The chain carries TRBV7-9 and TRBJ2-1, with D possibly matching TRBD2 (5 bases). This CDR3 contains 15 residues. Germline V lookup: CDR1 SEHNR, CDR2 FQNEAQ (reference sequence). The V end lost 5 bases, the J end lost 4 bases, and 15 bases lay between the germline ends. CDR3 protein: CASSDFREGYNEQFF. The CDR3 bases are TGTGCCAGCAGCGACTTCCGGGAAGGGTACAATGAGCAGTTCTTC.

This rearrangement joins TRBV6-5 to TRBJ2-1, with TRBD2 as a possible D gene (5 bases). Germline V lookup: CDR1 MNHEY, CDR2 SVGAGI. CDR3 size: 13 residues. V lost 7 bases and J 4 bases, leaving 11 bases between the germline ends. This CDR3 reads CASTQRAYNEQFF. The CDR3 DNA reads TGTGCCAGCACCCAGAGGGCTTACAATGAGCAGTTCTTC.

The V call is TRBV12-3 or TRBV12-4, the J call TRBJ1-4; D is unresolved. V shed 3 bases and J shed 6 bases, with 8 bases lying between them. The CDR3 is 13 amino acids. The CDR3 nucleotides read TGTGCCAGCAGTTTGACGGTACATGAAAAACTGTTTTTT. Its protein product is CASSLTVHEKLFF.

The rearrangement joins TRBV5-6 to TRBJ2-5; the match to TRBD2 covers 10 bases. CDR1 and CDR2 (germline): SGHDT, YYEEEE. The CDR3 totals 17 residues. V dropped 3 bases and J dropped 5; count of bases not matched to a gene: 13. CDR3 residues: CASSSRQSGRARETQYF. As DNA, the CDR3 is TGTGCCAGCAGCTCTCGACAGAGCGGGAGGGCACGGGAGACCCAGTACTTC.

The chain carries TRBV28 and TRBJ2-1; D call uncertain. V gave up 8 bases and J gave up 0 bases, with 2 bases separating them. Germline CDR1 reads MDHEN; CDR2 reads SYDVKM. The CDR3 covers 11 residues. The CDR3 loop reads CASDSYNEQFF. As DNA, the CDR3 is TGTGCCAGCGACTCCTACAATGAGCAGTTCTTC.

The rearrangement joins TRBV25-1 to TRBJ2-7, with D maybe TRBD2 (5 bases). The length of the CDR3 is 13 residues. Trimming shortened V by 4 bases and J by 3 bases, and 10 bases separated the two germline ends. Germline values: CDR1 MGHDK, CDR2 SYGVNS. The CDR3 is CASSVAGLYEQYF. Written as DNA, the CDR3 is TGTGCCAGCAGTGTGGCGGGTCTCTACGAGCAGTACTTC.

CDR3 sequence: CASSLVLKGVDEQFF. The CDR3 DNA is TGCGCCAGCAGCTTGGTTTTGAAAGGGGTGGATGAGCAGTTCTTC. The chain links TRBV5-1 to TRBJ2-1; TRBD1 might be the D (5 bases). With 0 bases removed from V and 8 bases from J, the gap between germline ends came to 15 bases. The germline gives CDR1 SGHRS, CDR2 YFSETQ. The CDR3 length is 15 residues.

The chain has TRBV11-2 and TRBJ2-1; the match to TRBD2 covers 8 bases. Germline CDR1 reads SGHAT; CDR2 reads FQNNGV. V was pared by 1 base and J by 7 bases, with 9 bases of the junction left unmatched. The CDR3 runs 16 residues. The CDR3 DNA is TGTGCCAGCAGCTTAGTACGTGTGCGCGGGAGGAATGAGCAGTTCTTC. It specifies CASSLVRVRGRNEQFF.

The J gene is TRBJ2-3, the V gene TRBV5-1, with 7 bases aligning to TRBD1. Germline V gene data show CDR1 as SGHRS and CDR2 as YFSETQ. V shed 0 bases, J shed 4 bases, and the junction held 2 bases outside the gene matches. The CDR3 length is 14 residues. The CDR3 region is CASSLGQGADTQYF. In nucleotides, the CDR3 is TGCGCCAGCAGCTTGGGGCAGGGGGCAGATACGCAGTATTTT. Filled out from reference TRBV5-1 and TRBJ2-3, the complete variable domain reads KAGVTQTPRYLIKTRGQQVTLSCSPISGHRSVSWYQQTPGQGLQFLFEYFSETQRNKGNFPGRFSGRQFSNSRSEMNVSTLELGDSALYLCASSLGQGADTQYFGPGTRLTVL.

This clone was detected once. The genes are TRBV7-9 and TRBJ2-2; no definite D call. CDR1 is SEHNR and CDR2 is FQNEAQ in the germline V gene (reference sequence). V lost 5 bases and J lost 4, with 8 bases in between. This CDR3 has 13 amino acids. The CDR3 bases are TGTGCCAGCAGCCGCCGGTCCACCGGGGAGCTGTTTTTT. Encoded protein: CASSRRSTGELFF. The full variable domain, in which reference TRBV7-9 and TRBJ2-2 provide the parts outside the CDR3, is DTGVSQNPRHKITKRGQNVTFRCDPISEHNRLYWYRQTLGQGPEFLTYFQNEAQLEKSRLLSDRFSAERPKGSFSTLEIQRTEQGDSAMYLCASSRRSTGELFFGEGSRLTVL.

The V call is TRBV6-1, the J call TRBJ2-7; D is ambiguous. The length of the CDR3 is 16 residues. Trimming took off 1 base at V and 2 bases at J, with 15 bases between the two ends. The germline V gene has CDR1 MNHNS and CDR2 SASEGT. The CDR3 region has the DNA TGTGCCAGCAGTGAAGGAATGAGGAGAATCACCTACGAGCAGTACTTC. Protein sequence: CASSEGMRRITYEQYF.